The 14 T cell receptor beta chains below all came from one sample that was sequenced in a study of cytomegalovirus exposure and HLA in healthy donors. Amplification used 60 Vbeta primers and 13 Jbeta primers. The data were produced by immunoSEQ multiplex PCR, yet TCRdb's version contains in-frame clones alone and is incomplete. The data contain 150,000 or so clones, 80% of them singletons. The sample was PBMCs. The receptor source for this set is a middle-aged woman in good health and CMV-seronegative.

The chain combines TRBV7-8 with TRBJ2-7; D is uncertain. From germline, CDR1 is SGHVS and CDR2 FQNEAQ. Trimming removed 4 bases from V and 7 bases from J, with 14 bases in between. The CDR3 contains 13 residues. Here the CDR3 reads CASSSPARWEQYF. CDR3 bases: TGTGCCAGCAGCTCCCCCGCGCGTTGGGAGCAGTACTTC.

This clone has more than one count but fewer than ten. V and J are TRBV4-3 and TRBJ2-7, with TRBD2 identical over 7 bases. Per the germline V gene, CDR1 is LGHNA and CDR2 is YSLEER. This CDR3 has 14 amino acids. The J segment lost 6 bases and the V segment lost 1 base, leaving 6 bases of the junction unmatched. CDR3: CASSQVDGRTEQYF. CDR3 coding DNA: TGCGCCAGCAGCCAAGTTGACGGGAGGACCGAGCAGTACTTC.

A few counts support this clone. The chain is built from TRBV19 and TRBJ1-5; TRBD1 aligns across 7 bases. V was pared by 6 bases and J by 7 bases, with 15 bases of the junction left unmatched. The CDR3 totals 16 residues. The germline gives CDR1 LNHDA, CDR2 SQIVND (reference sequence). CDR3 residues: CASSRRTGGVYQPQHF. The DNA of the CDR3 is TGTGCCAGTAGCCGCCGGACAGGTGGGGTTTACCAGCCCCAGCATTTT.

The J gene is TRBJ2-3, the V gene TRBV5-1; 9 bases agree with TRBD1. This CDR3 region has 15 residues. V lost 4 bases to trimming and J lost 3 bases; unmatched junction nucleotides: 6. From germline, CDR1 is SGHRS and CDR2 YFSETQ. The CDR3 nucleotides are TGCGCCAGCAGCCCGGGACAGGGCAGGACAGATACGCAGTATTTT. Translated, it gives CASSPGQGRTDTQYF.

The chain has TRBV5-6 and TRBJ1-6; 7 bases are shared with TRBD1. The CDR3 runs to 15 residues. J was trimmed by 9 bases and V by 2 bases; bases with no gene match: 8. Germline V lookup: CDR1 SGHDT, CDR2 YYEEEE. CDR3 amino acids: CASSFTGELGSPLHF. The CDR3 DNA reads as TGTGCCAGCAGCTTTACAGGGGAACTGGGTTCACCCCTCCACTTT.

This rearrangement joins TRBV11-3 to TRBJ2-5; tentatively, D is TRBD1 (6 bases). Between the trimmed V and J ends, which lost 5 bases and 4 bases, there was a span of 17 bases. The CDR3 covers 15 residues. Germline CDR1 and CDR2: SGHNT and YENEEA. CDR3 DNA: TGTGCCAGCAGCCCAGGGGTCAAGAAGGGAGAGACCCAGTACTTC. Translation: CASSPGVKKGETQYF.

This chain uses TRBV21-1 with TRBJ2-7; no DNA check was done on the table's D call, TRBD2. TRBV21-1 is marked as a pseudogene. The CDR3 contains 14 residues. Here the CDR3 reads CASSKRWSSYEQYF. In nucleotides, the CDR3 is TGTGCCAGCAGCAAAAGGTGGAGCTCCTACGAGCAGTACTTC.

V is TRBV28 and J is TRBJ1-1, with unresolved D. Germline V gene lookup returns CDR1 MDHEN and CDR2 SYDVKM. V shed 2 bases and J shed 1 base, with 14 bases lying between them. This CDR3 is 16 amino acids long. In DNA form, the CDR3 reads TGTGCCAGCAGTTTAAGAGTTTTCGCCCGGAACACTGAAGCTTTCTTT. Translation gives CASSLRVFARNTEAFF.

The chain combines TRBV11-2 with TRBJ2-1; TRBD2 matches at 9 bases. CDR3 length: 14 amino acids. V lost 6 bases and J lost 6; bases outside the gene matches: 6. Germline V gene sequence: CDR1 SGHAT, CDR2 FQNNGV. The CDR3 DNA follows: TGTGCCAGCAGTCGTGGGACTAGCTCCAATGAGCAGTTCTTC. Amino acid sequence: CASSRGTSSNEQFF.

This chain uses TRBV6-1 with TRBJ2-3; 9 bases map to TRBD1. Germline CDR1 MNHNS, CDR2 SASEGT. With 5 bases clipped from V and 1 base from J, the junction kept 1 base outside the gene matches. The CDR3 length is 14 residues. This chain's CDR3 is CASSRDRGTDTQYF. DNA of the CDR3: TGTGCCAGCAGTAGGGACAGGGGCACAGATACGCAGTATTTT.

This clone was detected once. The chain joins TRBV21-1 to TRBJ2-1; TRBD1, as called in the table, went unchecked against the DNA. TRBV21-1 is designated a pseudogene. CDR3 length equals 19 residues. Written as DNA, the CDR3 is TGTGCCAGCAGTGAAGATAACGCGCAGGGGCCCATCTCCTACAATGAGCAGTTCTTC. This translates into CASSEDNAQGPISYNEQFF.

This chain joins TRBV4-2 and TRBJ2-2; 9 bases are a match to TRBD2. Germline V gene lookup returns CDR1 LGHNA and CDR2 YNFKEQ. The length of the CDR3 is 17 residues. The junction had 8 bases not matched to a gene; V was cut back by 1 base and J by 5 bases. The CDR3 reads CASSQVGAGGRTGELFF. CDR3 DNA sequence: TGTGCCAGCAGCCAAGTAGGGGCGGGAGGGCGGACCGGGGAGCTGTTTTTT.

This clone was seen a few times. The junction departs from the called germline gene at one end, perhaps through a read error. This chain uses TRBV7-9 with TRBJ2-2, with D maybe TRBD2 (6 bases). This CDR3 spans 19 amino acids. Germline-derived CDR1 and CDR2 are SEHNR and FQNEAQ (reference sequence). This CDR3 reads CSSSLGFERAGNRAGELFF. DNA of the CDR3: TGTTCCAGCAGCTTAGGATTTGAGCGTGCGGGGAACCGGGCCGGGGAGCTGTTTTTT. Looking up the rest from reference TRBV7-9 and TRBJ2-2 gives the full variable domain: DTGVSQNPRHKITKRGQNVTFRCDPISEHNRLYWYRQTLGQGPEFLTYFQNEAQLEKSRLLSDRFSAERPKGSFSTLEIQRTEQGDSAMYLCSSSLGFERAGNRAGELFFGEGSRLTVL.

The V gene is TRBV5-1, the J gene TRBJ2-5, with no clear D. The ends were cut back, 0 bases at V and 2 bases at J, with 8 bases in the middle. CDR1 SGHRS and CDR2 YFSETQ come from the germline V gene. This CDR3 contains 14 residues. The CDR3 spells CASSLGVAQETQYF. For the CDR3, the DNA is TGCGCCAGCAGCTTGGGAGTTGCGCAAGAGACCCAGTACTTC.